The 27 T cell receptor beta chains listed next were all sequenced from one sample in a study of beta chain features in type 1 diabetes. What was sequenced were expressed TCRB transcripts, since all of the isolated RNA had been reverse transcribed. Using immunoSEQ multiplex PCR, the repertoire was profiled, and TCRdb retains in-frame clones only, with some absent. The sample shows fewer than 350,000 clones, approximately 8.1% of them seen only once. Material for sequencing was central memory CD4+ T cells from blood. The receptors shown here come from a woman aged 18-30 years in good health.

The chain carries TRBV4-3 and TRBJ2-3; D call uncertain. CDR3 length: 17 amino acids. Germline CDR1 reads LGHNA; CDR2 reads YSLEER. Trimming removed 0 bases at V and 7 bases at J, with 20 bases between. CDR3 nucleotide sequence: TGCGCCAGCAGCCAAGATAAGTATTACCGCCTGACAAATACGCAGTATTTT. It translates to CASSQDKYYRLTNTQYF.

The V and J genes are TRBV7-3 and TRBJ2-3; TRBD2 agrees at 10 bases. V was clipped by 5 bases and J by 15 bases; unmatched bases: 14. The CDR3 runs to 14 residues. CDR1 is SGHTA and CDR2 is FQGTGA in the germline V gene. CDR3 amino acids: CASSDTTPGTSVYF. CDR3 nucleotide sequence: TGTGCCAGCAGCGATACTACCCCCGGGACTAGCGTATATTTT.

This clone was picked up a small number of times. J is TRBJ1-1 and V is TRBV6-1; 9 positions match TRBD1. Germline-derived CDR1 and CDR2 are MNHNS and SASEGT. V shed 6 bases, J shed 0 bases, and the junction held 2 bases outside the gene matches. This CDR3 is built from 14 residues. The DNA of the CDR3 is TGTGCCAGCAGAACAGGGGGCTTGAACACTGAAGCTTTCTTT. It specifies CASRTGGLNTEAFF.

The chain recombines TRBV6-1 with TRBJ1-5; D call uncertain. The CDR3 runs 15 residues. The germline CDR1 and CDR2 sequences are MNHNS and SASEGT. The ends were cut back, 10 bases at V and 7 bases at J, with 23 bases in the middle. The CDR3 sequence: CATRRTGRLEQPQHF. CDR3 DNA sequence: TGTGCCACTCGACGGACTGGCCGACTTGAGCAGCCCCAGCATTTT.

The DNA for the CDR3 is TGTGCCAGCAGCTTAGTCTCGGAGGGCAATCAGCCCCAGCATTTT. Protein product: CASSLVSEGNQPQHF. The chain uses TRBV7-9 and TRBJ1-5, with D unresolved. The V end was cut by 1 base, the J end by 2 bases, with 9 bases between. The V gene's germline CDR1 is SEHNR and CDR2 FQNEAQ (reference sequence). The CDR3 sequence is 15 residues long.

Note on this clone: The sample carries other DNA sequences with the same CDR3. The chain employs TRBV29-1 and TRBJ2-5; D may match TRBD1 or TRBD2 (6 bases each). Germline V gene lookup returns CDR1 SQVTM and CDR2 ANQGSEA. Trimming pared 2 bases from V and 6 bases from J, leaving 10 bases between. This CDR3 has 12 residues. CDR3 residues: CSVEKGGQTQYF. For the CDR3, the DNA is TGCAGCGTTGAAAAGGGGGGTCAGACCCAGTACTTC.

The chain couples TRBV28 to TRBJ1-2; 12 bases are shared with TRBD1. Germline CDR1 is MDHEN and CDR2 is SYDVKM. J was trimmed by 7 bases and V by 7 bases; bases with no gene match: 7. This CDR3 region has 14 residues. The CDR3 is CASNLGTGGPGYTF. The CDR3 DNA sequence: TGTGCCAGCAACCTCGGGACAGGGGGCCCTGGCTACACCTTC.

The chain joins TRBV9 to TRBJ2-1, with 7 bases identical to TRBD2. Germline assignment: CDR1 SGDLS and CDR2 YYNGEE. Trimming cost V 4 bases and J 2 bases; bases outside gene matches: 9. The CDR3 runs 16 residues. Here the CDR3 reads CASSFLAELTYNEQFF. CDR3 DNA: TGTGCCAGCAGCTTCCTAGCGGAACTAACCTACAATGAGCAGTTCTTC.

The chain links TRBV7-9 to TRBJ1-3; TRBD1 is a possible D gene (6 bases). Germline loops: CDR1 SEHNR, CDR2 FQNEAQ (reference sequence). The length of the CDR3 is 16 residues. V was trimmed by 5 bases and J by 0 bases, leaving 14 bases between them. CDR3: CASSAVAGASGNTIYF. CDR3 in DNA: TGTGCCAGCAGCGCTGTGGCAGGGGCCTCTGGAAACACCATATATTTT.

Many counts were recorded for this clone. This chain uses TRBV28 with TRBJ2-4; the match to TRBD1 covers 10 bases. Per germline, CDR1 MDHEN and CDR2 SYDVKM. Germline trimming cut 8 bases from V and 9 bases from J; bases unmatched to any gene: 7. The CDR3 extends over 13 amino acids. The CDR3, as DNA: TGTGCCAGCGGTCCGGGACAGGGGACCATTCAGTACTTC. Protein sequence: CASGPGQGTIQYF.

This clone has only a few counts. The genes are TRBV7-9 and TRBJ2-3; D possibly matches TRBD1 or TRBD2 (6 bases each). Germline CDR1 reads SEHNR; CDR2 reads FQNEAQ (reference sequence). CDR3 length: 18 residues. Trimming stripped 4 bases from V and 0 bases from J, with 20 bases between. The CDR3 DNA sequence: TGTGCCAGCAGCTCACCTGAGGGGGGCGCGTCTAGCACAGATACGCAGTATTTT. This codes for CASSSPEGGASSTDTQYF.

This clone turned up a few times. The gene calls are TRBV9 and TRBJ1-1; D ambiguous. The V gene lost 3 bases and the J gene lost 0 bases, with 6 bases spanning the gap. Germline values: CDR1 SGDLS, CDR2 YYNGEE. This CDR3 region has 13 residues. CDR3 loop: CASSARMNTEAFF. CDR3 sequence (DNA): TGTGCCAGCAGCGCGCGGATGAACACTGAAGCTTTCTTT.

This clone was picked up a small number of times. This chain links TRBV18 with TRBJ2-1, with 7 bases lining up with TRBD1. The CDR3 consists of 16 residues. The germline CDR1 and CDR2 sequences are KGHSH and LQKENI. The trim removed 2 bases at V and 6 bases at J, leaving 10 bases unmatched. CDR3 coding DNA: TGTGCCAGCTCACCAAGGGCAGGGGGTACTCCCAATGAGCAGTTCTTC. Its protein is CASSPRAGGTPNEQFF.

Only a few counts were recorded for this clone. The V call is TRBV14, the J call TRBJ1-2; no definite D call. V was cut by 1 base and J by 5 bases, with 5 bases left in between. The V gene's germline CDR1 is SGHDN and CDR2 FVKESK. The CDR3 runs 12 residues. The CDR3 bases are TGTGCCAGCAGCCAAGCAGGATATGGCTACACCTTC. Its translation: CASSQAGYGYTF.

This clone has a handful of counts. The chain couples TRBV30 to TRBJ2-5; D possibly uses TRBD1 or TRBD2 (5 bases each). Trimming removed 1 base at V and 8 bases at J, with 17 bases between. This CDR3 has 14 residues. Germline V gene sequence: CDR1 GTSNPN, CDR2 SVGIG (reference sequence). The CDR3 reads CAWSDGTSKGTQYF. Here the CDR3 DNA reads TGTGCCTGGAGTGACGGGACCTCGAAGGGCACCCAGTACTTC.

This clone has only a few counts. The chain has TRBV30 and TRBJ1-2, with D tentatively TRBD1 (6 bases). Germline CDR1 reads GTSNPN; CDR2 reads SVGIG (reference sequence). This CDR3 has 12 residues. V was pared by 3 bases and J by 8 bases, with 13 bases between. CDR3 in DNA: TGTGCCTGGAGCCTGGCTACAGGGGGCTACACCTTC. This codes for CAWSLATGGYTF. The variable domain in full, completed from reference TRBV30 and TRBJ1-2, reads SQTIHQWPATLVQPVGSPLSLECTVEGTSNPNLYWYRQAAGRGLQLLFYSVGIGQISSEVPQNLSASRPQDRQFILSSKKLLLSDSGFYLCAWSLATGGYTFGSGTRLTVV.

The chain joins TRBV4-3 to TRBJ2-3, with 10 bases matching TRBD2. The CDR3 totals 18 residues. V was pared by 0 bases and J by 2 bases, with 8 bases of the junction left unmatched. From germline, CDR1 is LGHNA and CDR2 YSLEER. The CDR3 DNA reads TGCGCCAGCAGCCAAGATCGAGCAGCGGGGGGGATCACAGATACGCAGTATTTT. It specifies CASSQDRAAGGITDTQYF.

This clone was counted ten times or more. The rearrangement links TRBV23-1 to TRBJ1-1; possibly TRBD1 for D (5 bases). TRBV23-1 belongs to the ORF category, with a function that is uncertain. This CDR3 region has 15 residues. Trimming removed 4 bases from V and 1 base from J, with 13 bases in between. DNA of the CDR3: TGCGCCAGCAGTCGTATGGGGCGGCGGAACACTGAAGCTTTCTTT. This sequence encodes CASSRMGRRNTEAFF.

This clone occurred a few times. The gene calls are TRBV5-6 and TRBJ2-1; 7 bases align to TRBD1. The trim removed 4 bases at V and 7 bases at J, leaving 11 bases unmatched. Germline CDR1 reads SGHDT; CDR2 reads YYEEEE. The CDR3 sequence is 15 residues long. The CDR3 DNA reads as TGTGCCAGCAGCGAGAAACAGGGGTTCTTAAATGAGCAGTTCTTC. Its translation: CASSEKQGFLNEQFF.

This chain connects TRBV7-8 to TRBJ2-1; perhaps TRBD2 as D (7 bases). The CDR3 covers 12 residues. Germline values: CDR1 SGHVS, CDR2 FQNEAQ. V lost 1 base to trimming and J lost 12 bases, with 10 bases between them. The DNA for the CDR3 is TGTGCCAGCAGCTTAGTGGGGGGGGCGCAGTTCTTC. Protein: CASSLVGGAQFF.

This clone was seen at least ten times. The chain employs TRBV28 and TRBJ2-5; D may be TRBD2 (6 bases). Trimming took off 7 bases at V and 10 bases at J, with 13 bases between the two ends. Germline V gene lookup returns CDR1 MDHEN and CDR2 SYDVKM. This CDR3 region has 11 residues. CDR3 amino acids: CASTRGNLQYF. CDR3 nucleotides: TGTGCCAGCACCCGCGGGAATCTCCAGTACTTC.

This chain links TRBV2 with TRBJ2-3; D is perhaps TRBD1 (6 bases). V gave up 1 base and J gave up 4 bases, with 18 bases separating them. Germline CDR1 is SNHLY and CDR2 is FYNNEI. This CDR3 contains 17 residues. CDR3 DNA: TGTGCCAGCAGTGAAGGAGCGGCAGGGGATCGCGCAGATACGCAGTATTTT. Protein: CASSEGAAGDRADTQYF.

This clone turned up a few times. The CDR3 spells CATRPTGANVLTF. For the CDR3, the DNA is TGTGCCACCCGGCCCACTGGGGCCAACGTCCTGACTTTC. The V gene is TRBV27, the J gene TRBJ2-6; no reliable D call. V was trimmed by 10 bases and J by 2 bases, leaving 9 bases between them. Germline-derived CDR1 and CDR2 are MNHEY and SMNVEV (reference sequence). The CDR3 totals 13 residues.

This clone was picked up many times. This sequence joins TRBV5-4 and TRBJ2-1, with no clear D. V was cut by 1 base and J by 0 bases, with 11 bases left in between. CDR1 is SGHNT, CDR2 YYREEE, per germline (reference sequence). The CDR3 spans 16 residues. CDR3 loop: CASSLLAVASYNEQFF. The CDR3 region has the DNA TGTGCCAGCAGCTTGTTGGCAGTAGCCTCCTACAATGAGCAGTTCTTC.

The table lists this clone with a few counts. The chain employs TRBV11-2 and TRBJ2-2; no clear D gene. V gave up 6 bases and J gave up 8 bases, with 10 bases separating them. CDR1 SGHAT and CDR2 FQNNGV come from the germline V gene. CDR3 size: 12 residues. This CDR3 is CASSQISGELFF. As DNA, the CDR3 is TGTGCCAGCAGTCAGATCTCGGGGGAGCTGTTTTTT. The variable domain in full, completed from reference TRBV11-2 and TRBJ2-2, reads EAGVAQSPRYKIIEKRQSVAFWCNPISGHATLYWYQQILGQGPKLLIQFQNNGVVDDSQLPKDRFSAERLKGVDSTLKIQPAKLEDSAVYLCASSQISGELFFGEGSRLTVL.

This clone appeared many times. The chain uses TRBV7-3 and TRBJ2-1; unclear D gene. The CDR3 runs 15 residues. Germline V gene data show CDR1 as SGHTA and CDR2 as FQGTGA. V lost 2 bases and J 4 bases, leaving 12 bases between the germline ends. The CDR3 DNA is TGTGCCAGCAGCTTATCACTGGGGTCGTACAATGAGCAGTTCTTC. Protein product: CASSLSLGSYNEQFF.

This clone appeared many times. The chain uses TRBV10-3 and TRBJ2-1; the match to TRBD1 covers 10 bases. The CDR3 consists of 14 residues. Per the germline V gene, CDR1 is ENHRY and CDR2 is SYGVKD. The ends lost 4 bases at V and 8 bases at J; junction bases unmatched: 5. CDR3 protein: CAISGQGARDEQFF. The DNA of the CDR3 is TGTGCCATCAGTGGACAGGGGGCGCGCGATGAGCAGTTCTTC.